This T cell receptor (beta chain) was profiled in a study of blood T cell repertoires in COVID-19 (dated by TCRdb to the early 2020s). Looking at the study overall: Samples from collaborators originated in the United States, Italy and Spain and spanned both the acute and convalescent phases of COVID-19. The material from the prospective study consisted of cDNA or gDNA derived from T cells, B-cell-depleted T cells, or PBMCs. Deeply sampled blood TCRbeta repertoires from subjects exposed to, actively infected with, or recovered from COVID-19 were included in the dataset. The repertoires were released in a freely available public database intended as a resource for research on the immune response to SARS-CoV-2. Samples came from the ongoing ImmuneRACE study (first 160 participants) plus 1,254 subjects from 6 global collaborators. Sample metadata almost always included a de-identified subject ID, COVID-19 status, age in years and sex. Where HLA class I and class II types were available, the types were taken from metadata supplied by the sample provider, not from assay-based typing.

In Seattle, one collaborating source enrolled patients while the infection was active and tracked those patients longitudinally over the course of disease. Whole blood was collected in K2EDTA tubes by collaborating institutions according to the institutions' own protocols. For TCRbeta analysis, collaborators shipped samples as frozen whole blood, isolated PBMCs, or DNA extracted from either of those sample types. A word on this clone: Its specific antigen is unknown. Base qualities are not recorded, but no much larger clone differs from it by a single base.

What the authors observed across the whole study: The quantity of clinical and demographic metadata differed by source and by participant and was supplied without curation.

Trimming removed 0 bases from V and 6 bases from J, leaving 15 bases between the germline ends. CDR3 length: 16 amino acids, cysteine to phenylalanine. Just CDR3 DNA is preserved here, 48 bases in frame from base 1. The germline V gene encodes CDR1 KGHSH and CDR2 LQKENI. TCRbeta CDR3 regions were amplified from genomic DNA using the immunoSEQ Assay, a bias-controlled multiplex PCR. The original methods were these. The number of nucleated cells in each sample was estimated by amplification of reference gene primers within the assay. To quantify the absolute abundance of each unique TCRbeta CDR3 rearrangement, sequence reads were collapsed and filtered. For each sample, productive Simpson clonality was calculated as the square root of Simpson's diversity index across productive rearrangements. Held by TCRdb, this immuneACCESS table contains in-frame sequences only and omits some clones. Under half of the omission traces to an unresolved V gene where checked; the cause of the rest is unknown. That table gives V, J and clone size, and the DNA gave D and trimming. The sample table shows about 170,000 clones, and roughly 82% are seen once. The ten largest clones represent around 7% of the sample.

This receptor was identified in a woman in her thirties or forties with COVID-19, enrolled during active disease. The chain was built from TRBV18 and TRBJ2-1; TRBD2 is a weak D gene call, 6 bases matching. Sequencing was carried out using peripheral blood. The DNA is TGTGCCAGCTCACCACCTAATCGCGGGATAGGCAATGAGCAGTTCTTC. It is translated as CASSPPNRGIGNEQFF.